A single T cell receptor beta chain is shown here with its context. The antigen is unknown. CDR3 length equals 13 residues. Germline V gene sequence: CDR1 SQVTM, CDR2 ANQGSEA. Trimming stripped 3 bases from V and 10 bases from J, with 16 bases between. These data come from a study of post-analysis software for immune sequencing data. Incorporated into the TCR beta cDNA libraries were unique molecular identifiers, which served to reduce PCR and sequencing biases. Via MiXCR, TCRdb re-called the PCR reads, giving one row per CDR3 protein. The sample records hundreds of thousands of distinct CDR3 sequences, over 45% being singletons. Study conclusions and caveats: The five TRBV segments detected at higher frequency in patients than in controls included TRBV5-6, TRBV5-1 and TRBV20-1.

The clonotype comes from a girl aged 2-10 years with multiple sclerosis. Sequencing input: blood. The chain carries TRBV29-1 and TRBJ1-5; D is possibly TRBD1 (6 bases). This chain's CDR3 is CSVEGGPDSPQHF. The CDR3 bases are TGCAGCGTTGAGGGGGGGCCTGATTCTCCCCAGCATTTT.